This is a list of T cell receptor beta chains from one sample in a study of T cell responses to AZD1222 COVID-19 vaccine. Profiling relied on immunoSEQ multiplex PCR, and the TCRdb table lists in-frame clones only, not all of them. The sample yields about 110,000 clones, 80% to 90% seen once. The sequenced sample was peripheral blood, obtained on day 0 of AZD1222 vaccination. The receptors derive from an adult in good health. CDR3s leave out the opening cysteine and the closing phenylalanine or tryptophan. Not all rows give a size; the values are once, few, many and, for expanded clones, a class.

ASSQGPGLAGGHSYEQY TRBV14 many
ASTDGGLAGDNEQF TRBV28 .
ASSLGGTEETEY TRBV3-1/TRBV3-2 .
ATSWTGDSSGANVLT TRBV15 few
ASSADRPNEKLF TRBV5-1 .
ASSVTGEETQY TRBV9 .
ASSIQGGAQPQH TRBV19 .
AWSNTLGRNNQPQH TRBV30 .
SVQQHNQPQH TRBV29-1 .
ASSLDRGHTDTQY TRBV5-4 .
ASSAGHMNTEAF TRBV9 .
SRGDTQY TRBV20-1 .
ASSSPWEGHTGELF TRBV28 .
ATSDPTPGEDGINQPQH TRBV24-1 .